This T cell receptor beta chain was captured by sequencing in a study of technical replicates of blood from several donors. The method was immunoSEQ multiplex PCR; TCRdb's version includes in-frame clones alone and lacks a portion of them. The sample records tens of thousands of clones, about 97% being singletons. This clone was observed a single time. The CDR3 length is 21 residues. This chain uses TRBV1 with TRBJ1-5; the table's D call, TRBD1, was not checked against the DNA. TRBV1 is flagged as a pseudogene. The sequenced sample was T cells isolated from PBMCs. This TCR was recovered from a human donor in good health. The CDR3 spells CTSSQERAPDCARFSNQPQHF. DNA for the CDR3: TGCACCAGCAGCCAAGAGCGTGCCCCGGATTGTGCCAGGTTCAGCAATCAGCCCCAGCATTTT.